This is a list of T cell receptor beta chains from one sample in a study of T-cell reconstitution after alpha-beta-depleted transplantation in children. TCRdb re-called the PCR reads with MiXCR, one entry per CDR3 protein. The sample has approximately 400,000 distinct CDR3 sequences, roughly a tenth seen once. This material consisted of PBMCs from the stem cell graft donor, taken from the stem cell graft. The source is a human donor who donated a stem cell graft to a child with acute myeloid leukemia. Each CDR3 is given with its conserved first and last residue. The D gene is left open where the match is weak. Rows give clone size only sometimes, using once, few, many, or a class for an expanded clone.

cdr3_aa cdr3_nt d_call v_call clone_size j_call
CASSLLLAGTGELFF TGTGCCAGCAGCCTATTACTAGCGGGCACCGGGGAGCTGTTTTTT TRBD2 TRBV7-2 NA TRBJ2-2
CASSEWGGDSTDTQYF TGTGCCAGCAGCGAGTGGGGGGGTGACAGCACAGATACGCAGTATTTT TRBD2 TRBV7-8 few TRBJ2-3
CASSSLAQPNPYNEQFF TGTGCCAGCAGCTCCTTAGCGCAACCCAACCCATACAATGAGCAGTTCTTC NA TRBV7-2 few TRBJ2-1
CASSLLRGYEQYF TGTGCCAGCAGTTTGTTACGGGGCTACGAGCAGTACTTC NA TRBV27 few TRBJ2-7
CASSLDLDNSPLHF TGTGCCAGCAGCTTGGACCTGGATAATTCACCCCTCCACTTT NA TRBV7-9 NA TRBJ1-6
CASSWYVNEQFF TGTGCCAGCAGCTGGTACGTCAATGAGCAGTTCTTC NA TRBV7-8 many TRBJ2-1
CSARDPGSTNEKLFF TGCAGTGCTAGAGATCCTGGCTCAACTAATGAAAAACTGTTTTTT NA TRBV20-1 NA TRBJ1-4
CASSPLAGAYEQYF TGCGCCAGCAGCCCTTTAGCGGGAGCCTACGAGCAGTACTTC TRBD2 TRBV5-1 NA TRBJ2-7
CAWSMAGPGSTDTQYF TGTGCCTGGAGTATGGCGGGGCCGGGGTCCACAGATACGCAGTATTTT NA TRBV30 NA TRBJ2-3
CASSLTGNPTNEKLFF TGTGCCAGCAGCTTAACGGGGAACCCAACTAATGAAAAACTGTTTTTT NA TRBV7-9 few TRBJ1-4
CSAGGQGAYSGANVLTF TGCAGTGCTGGGGGACAGGGGGCGTACTCTGGGGCCAACGTCCTGACTTTC TRBD1 TRBV20-1 few TRBJ2-6
CASSLDSTDTQYF TGTGCCAGCAGCTTAGACAGCACAGATACGCAGTATTTT NA TRBV5-6 many TRBJ2-3
CSARHGQGVTLANTEAFF TGCAGTGCTAGACATGGACAGGGGGTGACCCTCGCCAACACTGAAGCTTTCTTT TRBD1 TRBV20-1 few TRBJ1-1
CASSLVGEEKLFF TGCGCCAGCAGCTTGGTGGGAGAAGAAAAACTGTTTTTT NA TRBV5-1 few TRBJ1-4
CASSESRGLYEKLFF TGTGCCAGCAGTGAATCACGGGGATTGTATGAAAAACTGTTTTTT NA TRBV25-1 NA TRBJ1-4
CASSNSLGRGYTF TGTGCCAGCAGTAACTCCTTGGGACGCGGCTACACCTTC NA TRBV12-3/TRBV12-4 few TRBJ1-2
CASSLLRDTTYEQYF TGTGCCAGCAGTCTCTTGAGGGACACTACCTACGAGCAGTACTTC NA TRBV12-3/TRBV12-4 few TRBJ2-7
CAIRSGTGGTGELFF TGTGCCATCAGATCCGGGACAGGGGGCACCGGGGAGCTGTTTTTT TRBD1 TRBV10-3 few TRBJ2-2
CASSDGDFYGDTIYF TGTGCCAGCAGTGACGGGGACTTTTATGGGGACACCATATATTTT NA TRBV6-1 NA TRBJ1-3
CASSQGSTGGSDTQYF TGCGCCAGCAGCCAAGGATCGACAGGGGGCAGTGATACGCAGTATTTT TRBD1 TRBV4-3 NA TRBJ2-3
CASSSPGQGATGANVLTF TGCGCCAGCAGCAGTCCGGGACAGGGTGCAACTGGGGCCAACGTCCTGACTTTC TRBD1 TRBV5-1 NA TRBJ2-6
CSAARQGSNQPQHF TGCAGTGCTGCCCGACAGGGATCTAATCAGCCCCAGCATTTT TRBD1 TRBV20-1 few TRBJ1-5
CASSYSGSGGETQYF TGTGCCAGCAGTTACTCGGGGTCAGGGGGGGAGACCCAGTACTTC NA TRBV6-5 few TRBJ2-5